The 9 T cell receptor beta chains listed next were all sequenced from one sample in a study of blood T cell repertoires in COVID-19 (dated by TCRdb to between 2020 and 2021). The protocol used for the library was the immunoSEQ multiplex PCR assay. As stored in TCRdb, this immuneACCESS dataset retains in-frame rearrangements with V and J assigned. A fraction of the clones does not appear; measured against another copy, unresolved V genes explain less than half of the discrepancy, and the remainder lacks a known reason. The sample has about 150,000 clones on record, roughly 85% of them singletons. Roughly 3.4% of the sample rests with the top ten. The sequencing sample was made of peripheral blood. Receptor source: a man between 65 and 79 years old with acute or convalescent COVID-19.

The CDR3 sequence is CASSPGQGEETQYF. The CDR3 DNA is TGTGCCAGCAGCCCGGGACAGGGGGAGGAGACCCAGTACTTC. V usage is TRBV6-5 and J usage is TRBJ2-5, with 11 positions matching TRBD1. Per germline, CDR1 MNHEY and CDR2 SVGAGI. The CDR3 totals 14 residues. V lost 6 bases, J lost 5 bases, and 5 bases stayed unmatched.

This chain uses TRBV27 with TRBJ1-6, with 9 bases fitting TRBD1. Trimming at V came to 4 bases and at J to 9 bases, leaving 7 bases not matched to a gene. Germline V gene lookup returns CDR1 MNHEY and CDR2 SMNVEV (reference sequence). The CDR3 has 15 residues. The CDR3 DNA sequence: TGTGCCAGCAGTTACGGGACAGGGATGGTTTCACCCCTCCACTTT. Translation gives CASSYGTGMVSPLHF.

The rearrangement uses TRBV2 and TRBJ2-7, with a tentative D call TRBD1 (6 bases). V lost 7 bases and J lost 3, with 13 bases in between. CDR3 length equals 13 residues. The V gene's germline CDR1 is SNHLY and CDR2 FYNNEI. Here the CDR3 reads CASTTGTSYEQYF. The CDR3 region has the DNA TGTGCCAGCACCACAGGGACAAGCTACGAGCAGTACTTC.

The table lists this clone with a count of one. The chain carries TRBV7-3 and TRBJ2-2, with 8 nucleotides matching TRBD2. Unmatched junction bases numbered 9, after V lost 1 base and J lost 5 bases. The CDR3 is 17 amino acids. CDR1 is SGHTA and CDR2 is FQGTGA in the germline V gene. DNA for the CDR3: TGTGCCAGCAGCTTAAGGGTCGGGAGGGTAGGAACCGGGGAGCTGTTTTTT. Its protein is CASSLRVGRVGTGELFF.

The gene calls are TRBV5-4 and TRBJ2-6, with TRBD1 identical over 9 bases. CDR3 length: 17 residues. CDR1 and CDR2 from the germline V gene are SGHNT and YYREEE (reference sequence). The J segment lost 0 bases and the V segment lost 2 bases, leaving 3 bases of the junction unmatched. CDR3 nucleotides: TGTGCCAGCAGCTTTGGACAGGGGATCTCTGGGGCCAACGTCCTGACTTTC. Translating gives CASSFGQGISGANVLTF.

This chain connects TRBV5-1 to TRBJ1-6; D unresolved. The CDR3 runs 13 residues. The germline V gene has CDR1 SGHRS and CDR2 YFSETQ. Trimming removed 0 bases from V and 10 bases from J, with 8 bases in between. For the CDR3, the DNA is TGCGCCAGCAGCTTGGACGTGGGCTCACCCCTCCACTTT. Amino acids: CASSLDVGSPLHF.

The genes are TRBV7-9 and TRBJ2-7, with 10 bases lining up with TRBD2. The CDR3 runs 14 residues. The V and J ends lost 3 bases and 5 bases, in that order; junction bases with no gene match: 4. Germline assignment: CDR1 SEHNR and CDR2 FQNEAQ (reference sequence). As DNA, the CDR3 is TGTGCCAGCAGCTTTAGCGGGAGGCACGACGAGCAGTACTTC. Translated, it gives CASSFSGRHDEQYF.

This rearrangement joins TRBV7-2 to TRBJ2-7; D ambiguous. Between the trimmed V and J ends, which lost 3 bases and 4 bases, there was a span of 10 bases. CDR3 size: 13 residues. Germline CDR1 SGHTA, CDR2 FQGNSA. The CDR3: CASSFRGLYEQYF. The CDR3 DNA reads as TGTGCCAGCAGCTTCCGCGGTCTTTACGAGCAGTACTTC.

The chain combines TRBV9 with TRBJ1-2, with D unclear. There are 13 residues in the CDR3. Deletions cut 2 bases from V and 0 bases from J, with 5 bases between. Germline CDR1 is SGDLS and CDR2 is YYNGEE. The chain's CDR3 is CASSVSPNYGYTF. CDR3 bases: TGTGCCAGCAGCGTTAGTCCTAACTATGGCTACACCTTC.